The next 15 T cell receptor beta chains were all read from a single sample in a study of blood T cell repertoires in COVID-19. Sequencing used immunoSEQ multiplex PCR; TCRdb keeps in-frame clones, though not all of them. The sample shows about 160,000 clones, about four fifths of them seen only once. Sequencing was performed on peripheral blood. These receptors originate from a man aged 65-85 years who had recovered from COVID-19.

The V gene is TRBV6-2 or TRBV6-3, the J gene TRBJ2-7; D may be TRBD1 (5 bases). The CDR3 contains 13 residues. Germline-derived CDR1 and CDR2 are MNHEY and SVGEGT. Trimming stripped 6 bases from V and 3 bases from J, with 12 bases between. In nucleotides, the CDR3 is TGTGCCAGCAGACCTGACAGCAACTACGAGCAGTACTTC. Protein: CASRPDSNYEQYF.

The chain carries TRBV15 and TRBJ1-1; 8 bases map to TRBD1. CDR1 LNHNV and CDR2 YYDKDF come from the germline V gene (reference sequence). The CDR3 consists of 14 residues. Trimming took 3 bases from V and 4 from J; bases not matched to a gene: 4. In DNA, the CDR3 is TGTGCCACCAGCAGTGGACAGGGTGGCACTGAAGCTTTCTTT. Its protein product is CATSSGQGGTEAFF.

This chain links TRBV5-1 with TRBJ2-7; 7 positions agree with TRBD2. V lost 4 bases, J lost 4 bases, and 17 bases stayed unmatched. This CDR3 has 17 amino acids. Germline CDR1 reads SGHRS; CDR2 reads YFSETQ. CDR3 residues: CASSPTSSSGAIYEQYF. CDR3 coding DNA: TGCGCCAGCAGCCCAACGAGCTCTAGCGGAGCGATATACGAGCAGTACTTC.

The rearrangement links TRBV10-3 to TRBJ1-4, with 8 bases matching TRBD1. CDR1 is ENHRY and CDR2 is SYGVKD in the germline V gene. The ends lost 10 bases at V and 7 bases at J; junction bases unmatched: 8. The CDR3 is 13 residues long. CDR3 region: CATGQGSGEKLFF. In DNA form, the CDR3 reads TGTGCCACAGGACAGGGCTCAGGTGAAAAACTGTTTTTT.

V gene TRBV13 combines with J gene TRBJ2-2; TRBD2 matches at 11 bases. The CDR3 has 18 residues. From germline, CDR1 is PRHDT and CDR2 FYEKMQ (reference sequence). V shed 4 bases, J shed 8 bases, and the junction held 15 bases outside the gene matches. The DNA of the CDR3 is TGTGCCAGCAGCTCCGTAGCGGGAGGGCCCCACCCCCAAGGGGAGCTGTTTTTT. Encoded protein: CASSSVAGGPHPQGELFF.

This chain links TRBV5-1 with TRBJ2-7; D is unclear. In germline, CDR1 is SGHRS, CDR2 YFSETQ. V lost 1 base and J lost 5, with 10 bases in between. The length of the CDR3 is 13 residues. This chain's CDR3 is CASSLIAEHEQYF. The CDR3 DNA reads as TGCGCCAGCAGCTTGATCGCGGAGCACGAGCAGTACTTC. Together with reference TRBV5-1 and TRBJ2-7, the CDR3 gives the full variable domain: KAGVTQTPRYLIKTRGQQVTLSCSPISGHRSVSWYQQTPGQGLQFLFEYFSETQRNKGNFPGRFSGRQFSNSRSEMNVSTLELGDSALYLCASSLIAEHEQYFGPGTRLTVT.

This clone was counted only a few times. J is TRBJ1-5 and V is TRBV9; no firm D call. In germline, CDR1 is SGDLS, CDR2 YYNGEE. CDR3 length: 14 residues. Deletions cut 0 bases from V and 6 bases from J, with 10 bases between. The CDR3 region has the DNA TGTGCCAGCAGCGTAGACAGTAGTCTTCAGCCCCAGCATTTT. Amino acid sequence: CASSVDSSLQPQHF.

The chain combines TRBV5-4 with TRBJ2-3; 10 bases line up with TRBD2. The CDR3 length is 17 residues. V lost 4 bases and J lost 1; bases outside the gene matches: 9. Germline V gene lookup returns CDR1 SGHNT and CDR2 YYREEE (reference sequence). CDR3 sequence reads: CASSPVAGGAGTDTQYF. The CDR3 bases are TGTGCCAGCAGCCCGGTAGCGGGAGGTGCCGGCACAGATACGCAGTATTTT.

The rearrangement joins TRBV19 to TRBJ2-2; the D gene is possibly TRBD2 (7 bases). V was trimmed by 7 bases and J by 3 bases, leaving 15 bases between them. This CDR3 has 15 amino acids. The germline CDR1 and CDR2 sequences are LNHDA and SQIVND (reference sequence). The CDR3 is CASTSRGADTGELFF. The CDR3 DNA reads as TGTGCCAGTACCTCCCGGGGGGCGGACACCGGGGAGCTGTTTTTT.

The chain carries TRBV5-1 and TRBJ2-1, with D uncertain. Trimming took off 2 bases at V and 6 bases at J, with 9 bases between the two ends. Germline V gene data show CDR1 as SGHRS and CDR2 as YFSETQ. The CDR3 is made up of 13 amino acids. The CDR3 coding sequence is TGCGCCAGCAGCTTAGCTGAAAGCAATGAGCAGTTCTTC. As protein: CASSLAESNEQFF.

The rearrangement links TRBV4-1 to TRBJ1-5; the match to TRBD1 covers 8 bases. V lost 2 bases, J lost 0 bases, and 3 bases stayed unmatched. Germline CDR1 and CDR2: MGHRA and YSYEKL. This CDR3 spans 16 amino acids. The CDR3 nucleotides read TGCGCCAGCAGCCAAACAGGGGGGTATAGCAATCAGCCCCAGCATTTT. As protein: CASSQTGGYSNQPQHF.

The rearrangement links TRBV6-5 to TRBJ2-1, with unresolved D. V dropped 0 bases and J dropped 4 bases, with 10 bases sitting between them. The CDR3 length is 15 residues. Germline V gene lookup returns CDR1 MNHEY and CDR2 SVGAGI. CDR3 bases: TGTGCCAGCAGTTACTCGAGTTCCCCATACAATGAGCAGTTCTTC. It specifies CASSYSSSPYNEQFF.

About this clone itself: An end of the junction does not agree with germline; a read error may underlie this. The chain carries TRBV18 and TRBJ2-7, with TRBD1 as a possible D gene (6 bases). This CDR3 is 15 amino acids long. Germline assignment: CDR1 KGHSH and CDR2 LQKENI. The DNA of the CDR3 is TGTGCCAGCTCACCGGGTACAGGGCAGGTCCGCGTTCCGGTCTTC. It encodes CASSPGTGQVRVPVF.

This clone was counted once. The V and J genes are TRBV19 and TRBJ1-2, with 8 bases lining up with TRBD1. CDR1 and CDR2 (germline): LNHDA, SQIVND (reference sequence). The length of the CDR3 is 14 residues. Germline trimming cut 3 bases from V and 2 bases from J; bases unmatched to any gene: 2. Here the CDR3 DNA reads TGTGCCAGTAGTATCCACAGGGGGAACTATGGCTACACCTTC. Translated: CASSIHRGNYGYTF.

This clone was counted once. The chain links TRBV6-1 to TRBJ1-2; D remains ambiguous. The CDR3 sequence is 15 residues long. The germline V gene has CDR1 MNHNS and CDR2 SASEGT. V was shortened by 0 bases and J by 4 bases, with 12 bases between the two germline ends. The CDR3 loop reads CASSEADRRSYGYTF. CDR3 DNA sequence: TGTGCCAGCAGTGAAGCGGACCGGAGGAGCTATGGCTACACCTTC.